These T cell receptor beta chains were read from a single sample in a study of beta chain features in type 1 diabetes. The method was immunoSEQ multiplex PCR; TCRdb's version includes in-frame clones alone and lacks a portion of them. The sample consists of 200,000 to 300,000 clones, roughly 10% of them appearing once. Material: naive CD4+ T cells from blood. The receptors derive from a young man with type 1 diabetes. CDR3s include the opening cysteine and the closing phenylalanine or tryptophan. D genes are given only for firm matches. Part of the rows lack a size; the others show once, few, many or a class for expanded clones.

J gene,clone size,D gene,V gene,CDR3 DNA,CDR3 protein
TRBJ1-2,few,.,TRBV9,TGTGCCAGCAGCCGATCGGGGGGCTACACCTTC,CASSRSGGYTF
TRBJ1-1,few,.,TRBV2,TGTGCCAGCAAACGACAAAACACTGAAGCTTTCTTT,CASKRQNTEAFF
TRBJ2-3,few,.,TRBV28,TGTGCCAGCAGTTCTAGGGGCCGGGGGGATACGCAGTATTTT,CASSSRGRGDTQYF
TRBJ2-5,few,.,TRBV18,TGTGCCAGCTCACCAGGGCTCCAAGAGACCCAGTACTTC,CASSPGLQETQYF
TRBJ2-3,few,.,TRBV19,TGTGCCAGTACCATAGAACTAGCCCTAAGCACAGATACGCAGTATTTT,CASTIELALSTDTQYF
TRBJ2-2,.,TRBD2,TRBV10-3,TGTGCCATCAAAGGATCCGGACTAGCTATGACCGGGGAGCTGTTTTTT,CAIKGSGLAMTGELFF
TRBJ2-7,few,.,TRBV2,TGTGCCAGTGATGGGTCGGGGATCGGGTCCTACGAGCAGTACTTC,CASDGSGIGSYEQYF
TRBJ2-3,many,.,TRBV15,TGTGCCACCAGCAGTGAGGTCCCAGATACGCAGTATTTT,CATSSEVPDTQYF
TRBJ1-3,.,.,TRBV27,TGTGCCAGCAGTTTACAGGGTGAAATAGGAAACACCATATATTTT,CASSLQGEIGNTIYF
TRBJ2-4,.,.,TRBV11-1,TGTGCCAGCAGCTTAGTCGGGGACAAAAACATTCAGTACTTC,CASSLVGDKNIQYF
TRBJ2-1,.,TRBD2,TRBV29-1,TGCAGCGTTGAAGGCTTCCCGGGACTAGCGGGGGACTATCTCTACAATGAGCAGTTCTTC,CSVEGFPGLAGDYLYNEQFF
TRBJ1-4,.,TRBD1,TRBV29-1,TGCAGCGTTGGGGGACAGGGGGAAAAACTGTTTTTT,CSVGGQGEKLFF
TRBJ1-2,.,.,TRBV7-2,TGTGCCAGCATCCCCGTCGGGGGGGGGTCTAACTATGGCTACACCTTC,CASIPVGGGSNYGYTF
TRBJ2-1,few,.,TRBV5-4,TGTGCCAGCAGCTTGGGACATTCCAATGAGCAGTTCTTC,CASSLGHSNEQFF
TRBJ1-6,.,.,TRBV7-8,TGTGCCAGCAGCTTAAGAGTACCCAATTCACCCCTCCACTTT,CASSLRVPNSPLHF
TRBJ2-6,.,TRBD1,TRBV7-9,TGTGCCAGCAGCTCAAGGGGACAGGGGTCTGGGGCCAACGTCCTGACTTTC,CASSSRGQGSGANVLTF
TRBJ2-1,.,.,TRBV19,TGTGCCAGTAGTATTAGTATCAGGACAGAGCAGTTCTTC,CASSISIRTEQFF
TRBJ1-2,once,.,TRBV4-3,TGCGCCAGCAGCCAAGCGCAGGGAAACTATGGCTACACCTTC,CASSQAQGNYGYTF
TRBJ1-2,few,TRBD1,TRBV5-4,TGTGCCAGCAGCCCTAACGGACAGGGGGCGAGTCGTGGCTACACCTTC,CASSPNGQGASRGYTF
TRBJ1-4,.,.,TRBV11-2,TGTGCCAGCAGCTTAGGGGGCAGGATGCGTGAAAAACTGTTTTTT,CASSLGGRMREKLFF
TRBJ2-2,.,.,TRBV5-1,TGCGCCAGCAGCTTGGGGCGGCCCTTCTCCGGGGAGCTGTTTTTT,CASSLGRPFSGELFF
TRBJ1-5,.,.,TRBV2,TGTGCCAGCAGTGTAGTGGCCTCAGGGATTCAGCCCCAGCATTTT,CASSVVASGIQPQHF
TRBJ2-5,.,.,TRBV4-1,TGCGCCAGCAGCCCCAGTATCGCCCGCCAGGCAGAGACCCAGTACTTC,CASSPSIARQAETQYF
TRBJ2-3,few,TRBD1,TRBV6-6,TGTGCCAGCGGACAGGGCATATCAGATACGCAGTATTTT,CASGQGISDTQYF
TRBJ1-2,.,.,TRBV27,TGTGCCAGCCGGTACGGGGGACGAGGGGGCTACACCTTC,CASRYGGRGGYTF
TRBJ2-5,.,.,TRBV7-9,TGTGCCAGCGGTTCAAATGGGGAGACCCAGTACTTC,CASGSNGETQYF
TRBJ2-3,few,.,TRBV7-3,TGTGCCACAAGGGAGGGGGGCACAGATACGCAGTATTTT,CATREGGTDTQYF
TRBJ2-5,.,.,TRBV19,TGTGCCAGTAGTACCTCAGAGACCCAGTACTTC,CASSTSETQYF
TRBJ2-6,few,TRBD1,TRBV5-1,TGCGCCAGCAGCTGGACAGGGCCTGGGGCCAACGTCCTGACTTTC,CASSWTGPGANVLTF
TRBJ2-5,.,TRBD2,TRBV6-5,TGTGCCAGCAGTATGGGACTAGTGTTCCAAGAGACCCAGTACTTC,CASSMGLVFQETQYF
TRBJ2-2,.,.,TRBV30,TGTGCCTGGAGTGTACAAATCTCAGGGGAGCTGTTTTTT,CAWSVQISGELFF
TRBJ2-6,.,.,TRBV7-3,TGTGCCAGCAGCCGCCGGCCGGGGTTATCTGGGGCCAACGTCCTGACTTTC,CASSRRPGLSGANVLTF
TRBJ1-2,.,.,TRBV5-1,TGCGCCAGCAGCTTGGACAGGATCGGGGGATCCCGCACCTACTATGGCTACACCTTC,CASSLDRIGGSRTYYGYTF
TRBJ1-5,.,.,TRBV2,TGTGCCAGCAGTGACCTCCAGAATAGCAATCAGCCCCAGCATTTT,CASSDLQNSNQPQHF
TRBJ1-4,.,.,TRBV4-3,TGCGCCAGCAGCCAAGGACGAAGGGGGGGTGAAAAACTGTTTTTT,CASSQGRRGGEKLFF
TRBJ2-2,.,.,TRBV9,TGTGCCAGCAGCTCCCCTTGGGGGCGCACAGAATCCAACACCGGGGAGCTGTTTTTT,CASSSPWGRTESNTGELFF
TRBJ1-6,few,TRBD1,TRBV9,TGTGCCAGCAGCGGGACAGGGAGCTCCTATAATTCACCCCTCCACTTT,CASSGTGSSYNSPLHF
TRBJ2-4,.,.,TRBV2,TGTGCCAGCTGTCGGTTAGCCAAAAACATTCAGTACTTC,CASCRLAKNIQYF
TRBJ2-3,.,TRBD1,TRBV11-2,TGTGCCAGCAACCTCAGGGGGCAGGCCGATACGCAGTATTTT,CASNLRGQADTQYF
TRBJ2-5,few,.,TRBV5-1,TGCGCCAGCAGCTTCGGAGTCGGTGAGACCCAGTACTTC,CASSFGVGETQYF
TRBJ2-2,.,TRBD1,TRBV29-1,TGCAGCGTTGCATTACAGGGGGCCGGGGAGCTGTTTTTT,CSVALQGAGELFF
TRBJ2-1,.,.,TRBV4-2,TGTGCCAGCAGCCGTGAACGCGGGGGCAGTTATGAGCAGTTCTTC,CASSRERGGSYEQFF
TRBJ2-4,.,TRBD1,TRBV28,TGTGCCAGCAGCTCTGGACAGGGAGGTATTCAGTACTTC,CASSSGQGGIQYF
TRBJ1-3,.,.,TRBV4-2,TGTGCCAGCAGCAAAGAACGGAGCTCTGGAAACACCATATATTTT,CASSKERSSGNTIYF
TRBJ1-5,few,.,TRBV4-2,TGTGCCAGCAGCCAAGAAGGCTCCGGGACACGCGATCAGCCCCAGCATTTT,CASSQEGSGTRDQPQHF
TRBJ2-7,.,.,TRBV18,TGTGCCAGCTCACCGAACAGGGCTGGGGCCTACGAGCAGTACTTC,CASSPNRAGAYEQYF
TRBJ1-5,.,.,TRBV18,TGTGCCAGCTCTCCTTCCAAAGGAGTGGAGCCCCAGCATTTT,CASSPSKGVEPQHF
TRBJ2-2,.,.,TRBV27,TGTGCCAGCAGTTCGACAGGTGCGAACACCGGGGAGCTGTTTTTT,CASSSTGANTGELFF
TRBJ2-1,.,.,TRBV7-3,TGTGCCAGCAGCTCCCCCGGGGGTAGCAATGAGCAGTTCTTC,CASSSPGGSNEQFF
TRBJ2-5,few,.,TRBV5-1,TGCGCCAGCAGCTCGACAGGGACTCGGGGGAAGACCCAGTACTTC,CASSSTGTRGKTQYF
TRBJ2-6,.,TRBD2,TRBV7-6,TGTGCCAGCAGCCCTCTAGCGGGGCCCCTCGCTGGGGCCAACGTCCTGACTTTC,CASSPLAGPLAGANVLTF
TRBJ2-2,few,TRBD2,TRBV19,TGTGCCAGTAGTATAGATGCGGGGGAATACACCGGGGAGCTGTTTTTT,CASSIDAGEYTGELFF
TRBJ2-1,few,TRBD2,TRBV19,TGTGCCAGTAGTCTTAGCGGGGGGCCCTACAATGAGCAGTTCTTC,CASSLSGGPYNEQFF
TRBJ2-6,.,.,TRBV7-2,TGTGCCAGCAGCTTTCGGTCTGGGGCCAACGTCCTGACTTTC,CASSFRSGANVLTF
TRBJ2-1,few,.,TRBV19,TGTGCCAGTAGTGCCCGATTACAGGGCGGTGAGCAGTTCTTC,CASSARLQGGEQFF